Below are 19 T cell receptor beta chains sequenced from a single sample in a study of cytomegalovirus exposure and HLA in healthy donors. PCR employed 60 Vbeta and 13 Jbeta primers. Generated by immunoSEQ multiplex PCR, the TCRdb table keeps only in-frame clones and is missing some. The listing contains around 70,000 clones. Source material: PBMCs. Receptors originate from a boy younger than 18 in good health and CMV-seronegative.

CDR3 bases: TGCGCCAGCAGTAACCAGGGGTTTAGGGAGCCCCAGCATTTT. Protein product: CASSNQGFREPQHF. The V call is TRBV10-2, the J call TRBJ1-5; D perhaps matches TRBD1 (6 bases). Trimming stripped 5 bases from V and 8 bases from J, with 16 bases between. Germline CDR1 is WSHSY and CDR2 is SAAADI. The CDR3 length is 14 residues.

The chain couples TRBV7-3 to TRBJ1-1; D unresolved. Trimming pared 3 bases from V and 3 bases from J, leaving 8 bases between. Germline V gene sequence: CDR1 SGHTA, CDR2 FQGTGA. There are 13 residues in the CDR3. The CDR3 nucleotides read TGTGCCAGCAGCTTGACCCGGGACACTGAAGCTTTCTTT. It is translated as CASSLTRDTEAFF.

The chain combines TRBV29-1 with TRBJ2-3; 7 bases line up with TRBD2. Unmatched junction bases numbered 21, after V lost 6 bases and J lost 3 bases. CDR1 and CDR2 (germline): SQVTM, ANQGSEA. CDR3 length: 18 amino acids. The CDR3 region is CSVGGLIRFGAGTDTQYF. The CDR3, as DNA: TGCAGCGTGGGCGGACTGATACGGTTCGGAGCGGGGACAGATACGCAGTATTTT.

The CDR3 sequence: CSVSELADFSYEQYF. CDR3 sequence (DNA): TGCAGCGTTTCGGAACTAGCGGATTTCTCCTACGAGCAGTACTTC. The chain uses TRBV29-1 and TRBJ2-7; 8 bases line up with TRBD2. The V gene's germline CDR1 is SQVTM and CDR2 ANQGSEA. Unmatched junction bases numbered 9, after V lost 5 bases and J lost 0 bases. This CDR3 is 15 amino acids long.

This sequence joins TRBV7-3 and TRBJ1-2; D is undetermined. The germline V gene has CDR1 SGHTA and CDR2 FQGTGA. The CDR3 is 14 amino acids. V was shortened by 1 base and J by 4 bases, with 10 bases between the two germline ends. In DNA form, the CDR3 reads TGTGCCAGCAGCTTAAACTGGTCAGGCTATGGCTACACCTTC. Residues: CASSLNWSGYGYTF.

The chain recombines TRBV4-2 with TRBJ2-2, with 9 bases matching TRBD1. This CDR3 has 17 residues. V gave up 2 bases and J gave up 1 base; unmatched junction bases: 5. Germline V gene sequence: CDR1 LGHNA, CDR2 YNFKEQ. Here the CDR3 DNA reads TGTGCCAGCAGCCAATGGGACAGGGTGCAGAACACCGGGGAGCTGTTTTTT. It translates to CASSQWDRVQNTGELFF.

V and J are TRBV11-2 and TRBJ1-4; TRBD1 might be the D (5 bases). V lost 4 bases to trimming and J lost 4 bases, with 10 bases between them. Germline V CDR1 and CDR2: SGHAT, FQNNGV. The CDR3 runs 14 residues. In DNA, the CDR3 is TGTGCCAGCAGCTGGGGCAACCTTAATGAAAAACTGTTTTTT. Its protein product is CASSWGNLNEKLFF.

The chain has TRBV5-6 and TRBJ2-7; no clear D gene. Germline loops: CDR1 SGHDT, CDR2 YYEEEE. CDR3 length: 14 amino acids. With 5 bases removed from V and 2 bases from J, the gap between germline ends came to 14 bases. DNA of the CDR3: TGTGCCAGCAGTCATCATACTACCGCCTACGAGCAGTACTTC. It yields the protein CASSHHTTAYEQYF.

J is TRBJ1-1 and V is TRBV6-5, with TRBD1 identical over 7 bases. In germline, CDR1 is MNHEY, CDR2 SVGAGI. The CDR3 has 13 residues. Trimming removed 5 bases from V and 1 base from J; junction bases left unmatched: 1. CDR3 region: CASSGTANTEAFF. The CDR3 region has the DNA TGTGCCAGCAGTGGGACAGCGAACACTGAAGCTTTCTTT.

The V call is TRBV4-3, the J call TRBJ1-5, with 7 bases aligning to TRBD1. Germline CDR1 is LGHNA and CDR2 is YSLEER. The CDR3 is 14 amino acids. V trimming: 3 bases; J trimming: 6 bases; junction bases outside the gene matches: 5. The CDR3: CASSHRQGSQPQHF. CDR3 in DNA: TGCGCCAGCAGCCACCGACAGGGTAGTCAGCCCCAGCATTTT.

The CDR3 DNA follows: TGTGCCAGCAGCGTATCCCCCACTATCGGCACAGATACGCAGTATTTT. Translating gives CASSVSPTIGTDTQYF. V gene TRBV9 combines with J gene TRBJ2-3; D ambiguous. The germline V gene encodes CDR1 SGDLS and CDR2 YYNGEE. This CDR3 comprises 16 residues. Trimming took off 1 base at V and 1 base at J, with 13 bases between the two ends.

The V call is TRBV29-1, the J call TRBJ1-5; maybe TRBD1 (5 bases). Germline-derived CDR1 and CDR2 are SQVTM and ANQGSEA. There are 13 residues in the CDR3. V lost 4 bases and J 6 bases, leaving 13 bases between the germline ends. Here the CDR3 DNA reads TGCAGCGTTGGATCTGGGGCAGGTCAGCCCCAGCATTTT. Protein product: CSVGSGAGQPQHF.

The chain employs TRBV18 and TRBJ2-5; 8 bases fit TRBD2. CDR1 is KGHSH, CDR2 LQKENI, per germline. The CDR3 sequence is 15 residues long. J gave up 2 bases and V 4 bases, and 6 bases lay outside the gene matches. CDR3 DNA: TGTGCCAGCTCACTTACCGGGACTAGACAAGAGACCCAGTACTTC. Protein product: CASSLTGTRQETQYF.

The V gene is TRBV5-1, the J gene TRBJ2-3, with TRBD2 identical over 16 bases. After removal of 3 bases from V and 6 bases from J, the junction contained 7 bases not matched to a gene. Germline-derived CDR1 and CDR2 are SGHRS and YFSETQ. This CDR3 comprises 17 residues. This CDR3 is CASSWGTSGGALDTQYF. As DNA, the CDR3 is TGCGCCAGCAGCTGGGGGACTAGCGGGGGGGCATTGGATACGCAGTATTTT.

The V and J genes are TRBV5-1 and TRBJ2-1, with D maybe TRBD2 (6 bases). Deletions cut 9 bases from V and 2 bases from J, with 21 bases between. The CDR3 runs 16 residues. The germline V gene encodes CDR1 SGHRS and CDR2 YFSETQ. In nucleotides, the CDR3 is TGCGCCACCTCAGCCCCCGGGGACTCCCCCTACAATGAGCAGTTCTTC. As protein: CATSAPGDSPYNEQFF.

V and J are TRBV25-1 and TRBJ2-1, with TRBD1 matching 9 bases. V gave up 5 bases and J gave up 6 bases; unmatched junction bases: 5. This CDR3 contains 14 residues. Germline values: CDR1 MGHDK, CDR2 SYGVNS. The CDR3 sequence is CASSTRDRANEQFF. The CDR3 DNA follows: TGTGCCAGCAGTACCCGGGACAGGGCCAATGAGCAGTTCTTC. Together with reference TRBV25-1 and TRBJ2-1, the CDR3 gives the full variable domain: EADIYQTPRYLVIGTGKKITLECSQTMGHDKMYWYQQDPGMELHLIHYSYGVNSTEKGDLSSESTVSRIRTEHFPLTLESARPSHTSQYLCASSTRDRANEQFFGPGTRLTVL.

This rearrangement joins TRBV18 to TRBJ2-1; TRBD1 matches 8 bases. In germline, CDR1 is KGHSH, CDR2 LQKENI. The CDR3 sequence is 15 residues long. Unmatched junction bases numbered 7, after V lost 3 bases and J lost 6 bases. This chain's CDR3 is CASSPGQAVVNEQFF. The CDR3 DNA is TGTGCCAGCTCACCGGGACAGGCGGTGGTCAATGAGCAGTTCTTC.

The J gene is TRBJ2-7, the V gene TRBV9; D gene uncertain. The CDR3 spans 14 residues. Germline V gene data show CDR1 as SGDLS and CDR2 as YYNGEE. The V end was cut by 6 bases, the J end by 2 bases, with 15 bases between. The CDR3 nucleotides read TGTGCCAGCAATCGGTACGGAGATACCTACGAGCAGTACTTC. Translation: CASNRYGDTYEQYF. The whole variable domain, remainder taken from reference TRBV9 and TRBJ2-7, is DSGVTQTPKHLITATGQRVTLRCSPRSGDLSVYWYQQSLDQGLQFLIQYYNGEERAKGNILERFSAQQFPDLHSELNLSSLELGDSALYFCASNRYGDTYEQYFGPGTRLTVT.

V usage is TRBV7-9 and J usage is TRBJ2-5, with a possible D match to TRBD2 (5 bases). The ends were cut back, 5 bases at V and 5 bases at J, with 15 bases in the middle. This CDR3 spans 14 amino acids. Germline loops: CDR1 SEHNR, CDR2 FQNEAQ (reference sequence). The CDR3 DNA reads TGTGCCAGCAGCCTCAATCTAGCTCGGGAGACCCAGTACTTC. Encoded protein: CASSLNLARETQYF. The entire variable domain, with the rest obtained from reference TRBV7-9 and TRBJ2-5, is as follows: DTGVSQNPRHKITKRGQNVTFRCDPISEHNRLYWYRQTLGQGPEFLTYFQNEAQLEKSRLLSDRFSAERPKGSFSTLEIQRTEQGDSAMYLCASSLNLARETQYFGPGTRLLVL.